This passage covers 11 T cell receptor beta chains from one sample sequenced in a study of breast tumors, draining lymph nodes, adjacent tissues. Breast cancer patients provided tissue from their axillary draining lymph nodes. TCRdb re-called the multiplex PCR reads through MiXCR, storing one row per CDR3 protein. The sample shows roughly 130,000 distinct CDR3 sequences, 20% of them seen only once. What was sequenced was axillary lymph node tissue. These receptors all stem from a female donor with breast cancer. Some clones in this sample may be carry-over from other donors' samples.

There are many counts of this clonotype. The chain combines TRBV7-2 with TRBJ1-3; D remains ambiguous. Trimming removed 1 base at V and 0 bases at J, with 16 bases between. The CDR3 runs 18 residues. CDR1 SGHTA and CDR2 FQGNSA come from the germline V gene. CDR3 loop: CASSLVRVGSSSGNTIYF. In nucleotides, the CDR3 is TGTGCCAGCAGCTTAGTAAGAGTGGGCAGTAGCTCTGGAAACACCATATATTTT.

This clonotype was observed a handful of times. The chain employs TRBV3-1 and TRBJ2-2, with TRBD1 as a possible D gene (6 bases). The CDR3 sequence is 14 residues long. V was trimmed by 4 bases and J by 5 bases, leaving 11 bases between them. Germline V gives CDR1 LGHDT, CDR2 YNNKEL (reference sequence). Here the CDR3 DNA reads TGTGCCAGCAGCCGAATTCAGGGGACCGGGGAGCTGTTTTTT. Protein: CASSRIQGTGELFF.

Notes on this clonotype: With a much larger clone just one base away, this may be a read error. V is TRBV19 and J is TRBJ2-3; TRBD1 or TRBD2 may be the D gene (5 bases each). Trimming shortened V by 1 base and J by 2 bases, and 10 bases separated the two germline ends. CDR3 length equals 15 residues. Germline V CDR1 and CDR2: LNHDA, SQIVND (reference sequence). The CDR3 bases are TGTGCCAGTAGTATAGGGACTGGACACACAGATACGCAGTATTTT. Protein sequence: CASSIGTGHTDTQYF.

Many counts were recorded for this clonotype. J is TRBJ1-5 and V is TRBV14, with D possibly matching TRBD1 (5 bases). The germline V gene encodes CDR1 SGHDN and CDR2 FVKESK. V was pared by 1 base and J by 4 bases, with 8 bases between. CDR3 length: 14 residues. The CDR3 DNA reads TGTGCCAGCAGCCAAGGGACAAGGAATCAGCCCCAGCATTTT. Translation gives CASSQGTRNQPQHF.

This clonotype has a handful of counts. The rearrangement uses TRBV28 and TRBJ2-7; D gene ambiguous. Germline loops: CDR1 MDHEN, CDR2 SYDVKM. This CDR3 spans 15 amino acids. V shed 6 bases and J shed 6 bases, with 21 bases lying between them. The CDR3 region is CASSLSLVGLREQYF. The CDR3 bases are TGTGCCAGCAGCCTTAGCTTAGTCGGTCTACGCGAGCAGTACTTC.

J is TRBJ2-5 and V is TRBV7-8; 15 nucleotides agree with TRBD2. The J call may be mistaken, given a closer DNA end match to TRBJ2-1. This CDR3 region has 15 residues. Germline V gene sequence: CDR1 SGHVS, CDR2 FQNEAQ. This CDR3 is CASSPDGLAGGEQFF. CDR3 bases: TGTGCCAGCAGCCCGGACGGACTAGCGGGAGGGGAGCAGTTCTTC.

This clonotype was counted at least ten times. The gene calls are TRBV6-6 and TRBJ2-7; D is unclear. V lost 6 bases and J 3 bases, leaving 9 bases between the germline ends. Germline V CDR1 and CDR2: MNHNY, SVGAGI (reference sequence). CDR3 length equals 12 residues. CDR3 nucleotides: TGTGCCAGCAGCCCGAGCGACTACGAGCAGTACTTC. Protein product: CASSPSDYEQYF.

This clonotype was seen repeatedly, ten times or more. The chain joins TRBV7-2 to TRBJ1-2, with TRBD1 matching 10 bases. Germline-derived CDR1 and CDR2 are SGHTA and FQGNSA. CDR3 length: 14 residues. The V gene end was trimmed by 6 bases and the J gene end by 8 bases; junction bases not matched to a gene: 9. CDR3 protein: CASSPDRGRGGYTF. The CDR3 DNA reads as TGTGCCAGCAGTCCCGACAGGGGGCGCGGAGGCTACACCTTC. The whole variable domain, filled in from reference TRBV7-2 and TRBJ1-2, reads GAGVSQSPSNKVTEKGKDVELRCDPISGHTALYWYRQSLGQGLEFLIYFQGNSAPDKSGLPSDRFSAERTGGSVSTLTIQRTQQEDSAVYLCASSPDRGRGGYTFGSGTRLTVV.

In its sample, this clonotype was seen many times. The chain carries TRBV18 and TRBJ1-2; D uncertain. The CDR3 is 12 residues long. Germline assignment: CDR1 KGHSH and CDR2 LQKENI. V lost 4 bases, J lost 4 bases, and 7 bases lay in between. This CDR3 is CASSHGLYGYTF. The CDR3, as DNA: TGTGCCAGCTCACATGGCCTCTATGGCTACACCTTC.

This clonotype turned up a few times. J is TRBJ1-4 and V is TRBV28; TRBD1 matches at 12 bases. Germline assignment: CDR1 MDHEN and CDR2 SYDVKM. The CDR3 has 15 amino acids. J gave up 8 bases and V 5 bases, and 6 bases lay outside the gene matches. CDR3 in DNA: TGTGCCAGCAGTCCCTGGGACAGGGGGCTGGAAAAACTGTTTTTT. Amino acids: CASSPWDRGLEKLFF.

In this sample, this clonotype turned up many times. The genes are TRBV24-1 and TRBJ2-1; 11 bases are shared with TRBD1. From germline, CDR1 is KGHDR and CDR2 SFDVKD. CDR3 length equals 18 residues. V was clipped by 0 bases and J by 7 bases; unmatched bases: 10. CDR3 amino acids: CATSDLAPRDRGGNEQFF. The CDR3 nucleotides are TGTGCCACCAGTGATTTGGCCCCCCGGGACAGGGGGGGGAATGAGCAGTTCTTC.